This section outlines one TCR beta chain sequence together with its context. Germline V gives CDR1 SGHDT, CDR2 YYEEEE. This CDR3 has 16 amino acids. V lost 5 bases, J lost 1 base, and 9 bases stayed unmatched. The source of the sample is a study of shared clonotypes between healthy human individuals. The wider study: Each donor contributed plates that comprised three CD4 naive, three CD4 memory, two CD8 naive and one CD8 memory.

Libraries were prepared by immunoSEQ multiplex PCR; TCRdb keeps only in-frame clonotypes and omits some of them. The sample records under 1,900,000 clones, approximately 98.5% being singletons. The chain recombines TRBV5-6 with TRBJ2-7, with 10 bases aligning to TRBD2. Sequenced: naive CD4+ T cells sorted from blood. Subset: CD45RA+ positively selected. This sequence originates from a young man in good health. CDR3: CASSLTGTSVSYEQYF. Here the CDR3 DNA reads TGTGCCAGCAGTCTTACCGGGACTAGCGTATCCTACGAGCAGTACTTC.